This passage covers 30 T cell receptor beta chains from one sample sequenced in a study of cytomegalovirus exposure and HLA in healthy donors. Amplification used 60 Vbeta primers and 13 Jbeta primers. Profiling relied on immunoSEQ multiplex PCR, and the TCRdb table lists in-frame clones only, not all of them. The profile shows about 84,000 clones, roughly 78% of them singletons. Sequenced sample: PBMCs. The source is a male donor in good health and CMV-seropositive.

The CDR3 DNA follows: TGCAGCGTCAAGACGGACAGGCGACCCTACGAGCAGTACTTC. It is translated as CSVKTDRRPYEQYF. The rearrangement joins TRBV29-1 to TRBJ2-7, with 7 bases that match TRBD1. Germline CDR1 and CDR2: SQVTM and ANQGSEA. The trim removed 6 bases at V and 2 bases at J, leaving 10 bases unmatched. This CDR3 spans 14 amino acids.

The chain carries TRBV5-1 and TRBJ2-5, with D possibly being TRBD1 (5 bases). The CDR3 consists of 13 residues. V gave up 7 bases and J gave up 7 bases, with 17 bases separating them. Germline CDR1 is SGHRS and CDR2 is YFSETQ. CDR3 in amino acids: CASQVDSSGTQYF. The DNA of the CDR3 is TGCGCCAGCCAGGTCGACAGTTCGGGGACCCAGTACTTC. Full variable domain (missing parts from reference TRBV5-1 and TRBJ2-5): KAGVTQTPRYLIKTRGQQVTLSCSPISGHRSVSWYQQTPGQGLQFLFEYFSETQRNKGNFPGRFSGRQFSNSRSEMNVSTLELGDSALYLCASQVDSSGTQYFGPGTRLLVL.

This chain uses TRBV27 with TRBJ2-5; TRBD1 matches at 7 bases. This CDR3 has 14 residues. The germline CDR1 and CDR2 sequences are MNHEY and SMNVEV (reference sequence). V lost 5 bases, J lost 5 bases, and 8 bases stayed unmatched. CDR3 protein: CASSRQGGRETQYF. For the CDR3, the DNA is TGTGCCAGCAGTCGACAGGGCGGGCGGGAGACCCAGTACTTC.

The genes are TRBV4-1 and TRBJ2-7, with TRBD1 as a possible D gene (6 bases). Germline CDR1 reads MGHRA; CDR2 reads YSYEKL. V was cut by 4 bases and J by 3 bases, with 10 bases left in between. This CDR3 has 13 amino acids. The CDR3 protein is CASSRGQSYEQYF. CDR3 bases: TGCGCCAGCAGCCGAGGACAGAGCTACGAGCAGTACTTC.

The chain recombines TRBV5-6 with TRBJ2-7; 11 bases are a match to TRBD2. The CDR3 runs 16 residues. Per germline, CDR1 SGHDT and CDR2 YYEEEE. V shed 0 bases and J 1 base; nucleotides not matched to a gene: 3. In nucleotides, the CDR3 is TGTGCCAGCAGCTTGGATAGCGGGAGGGGATCCTACGAGCAGTACTTC. Translation gives CASSLDSGRGSYEQYF.

In its sample, this clone was seen once. This rearrangement joins TRBV19 to TRBJ2-1; D is unresolved. The CDR3 consists of 12 residues. The ends were cut back, 5 bases at V and 3 bases at J, with 5 bases in the middle. CDR1 LNHDA and CDR2 SQIVND come from the germline V gene (reference sequence). CDR3 DNA sequence: TGTGCCAGTAGTCCCAGCTACAATGAGCAGTTCTTC. Its translation: CASSPSYNEQFF.

The rearrangement uses TRBV15 and TRBJ2-4; 8 nucleotides agree with TRBD2. The CDR3 is made up of 14 amino acids. Germline V gives CDR1 LNHNV, CDR2 YYDKDF (reference sequence). V lost 0 bases and J lost 12; bases outside the gene matches: 7. The CDR3 nucleotides read TGTGCCACCAGCAGAGACCACGGGAGGGACCCTCAGTACTTC. Its protein product is CATSRDHGRDPQYF.

V gene TRBV25-1 combines with J gene TRBJ2-1; 9 nucleotides line up with TRBD2. The V segment lost 1 base and the J segment 6 bases; nucleotides outside the gene matches: 7. The CDR3 totals 16 residues. Germline V CDR1 and CDR2: MGHDK, SYGVNS. As DNA, the CDR3 is TGTGCCAGCAGTGAATGGAGCGGGAGGAGGGGCAATGAGCAGTTCTTC. Its protein product is CASSEWSGRRGNEQFF.

The chain couples TRBV5-1 to TRBJ2-5; 7 nucleotides agree with TRBD1. Trimming at V came to 4 bases and at J to 2 bases, leaving 8 bases not matched to a gene. Germline lookup yields CDR1 SGHRS and CDR2 YFSETQ. This CDR3 has 15 amino acids. The chain's CDR3 is CASSSSSGQQETQYF. CDR3 nucleotide sequence: TGCGCCAGCAGCAGCTCCTCGGGACAGCAAGAGACCCAGTACTTC.

This sequence joins TRBV6-5 and TRBJ1-5; D is possibly TRBD1 (5 bases). The CDR3 length is 14 residues. Per the germline V gene, CDR1 is MNHEY and CDR2 is SVGAGI. Trimming stripped 2 bases from V and 7 bases from J, with 12 bases between. CDR3 DNA sequence: TGTGCCAGCAGTTACGACAGATTAAACCAGCCCCAGCATTTT. Its protein is CASSYDRLNQPQHF.

The chain recombines TRBV14 with TRBJ1-2, with 8 bases identical to TRBD1. This CDR3 comprises 14 residues. Unmatched junction bases numbered 2, after V lost 1 base and J lost 4 bases. CDR1 is SGHDN, CDR2 FVKESK, per germline. The CDR3 spells CASSQVQGGYGYTF. CDR3 nucleotides: TGTGCCAGCAGCCAAGTACAGGGGGGCTATGGCTACACCTTC.

The chain links TRBV19 to TRBJ2-7; no firm D call. Trimming took off 3 bases at V and 2 bases at J, with 11 bases between the two ends. The V gene's germline CDR1 is LNHDA and CDR2 SQIVND (reference sequence). The CDR3 totals 14 residues. The chain's CDR3 is CASSIQTGPYEQYF. The CDR3 bases are TGTGCCAGTAGTATTCAGACGGGTCCCTACGAGCAGTACTTC.

The chain couples TRBV19 to TRBJ2-7, with 7 bases identical to TRBD2. This CDR3 has 14 residues. V gave up 3 bases and J gave up 2 bases; unmatched junction bases: 4. Germline CDR1 and CDR2: LNHDA and SQIVND (reference sequence). The CDR3 spells CASSITLAAYEQYF. DNA for the CDR3: TGTGCCAGTAGTATCACCCTAGCGGCCTACGAGCAGTACTTC.

The chain couples TRBV7-2 to TRBJ2-3; D is possibly TRBD2 (6 bases). The V and J ends lost 7 bases and 3 bases respectively, with 8 bases between them. Germline loops: CDR1 SGHTA, CDR2 FQGNSA. The CDR3 contains 12 residues. The CDR3 spells CASTRETDTQYF. The CDR3, as DNA: TGTGCCAGCACACGGGAGACAGATACGCAGTATTTT.

The chain is built from TRBV11-2 and TRBJ2-2; TRBD2 might be the D (5 bases). Germline CDR1 is SGHAT and CDR2 is FQNNGV. Trimming stripped 5 bases from V and 6 bases from J, with 13 bases between. The CDR3 runs to 14 residues. Here the CDR3 DNA reads TGTGCCAGCAGCGGGTTAAGAGGGTCCGGGGAGCTGTTTTTT. It encodes CASSGLRGSGELFF. Variable domain in full (rest from reference TRBV11-2 and TRBJ2-2): EAGVAQSPRYKIIEKRQSVAFWCNPISGHATLYWYQQILGQGPKLLIQFQNNGVVDDSQLPKDRFSAERLKGVDSTLKIQPAKLEDSAVYLCASSGLRGSGELFFGEGSRLTVL.

The rearrangement uses TRBV5-4 and TRBJ2-5; tentative D call: TRBD1 (5 bases). CDR1 SGHNT and CDR2 YYREEE come from the germline V gene (reference sequence). The CDR3 contains 13 residues. V shed 2 bases and J shed 4 bases, with 9 bases lying between them. CDR3 coding DNA: TGTGCCAGCAGCTTTGAAAGGGGAGAGACCCAGTACTTC. Its protein is CASSFERGETQYF.

This clone was seen at least ten times. The chain recombines TRBV28 with TRBJ2-7; 11 bases align to TRBD2. Germline V gene data show CDR1 as MDHEN and CDR2 as SYDVKM. The length of the CDR3 is 15 residues. The ends lost 4 bases at V and 7 bases at J; junction bases unmatched: 9. The CDR3 nucleotides read TGTGCCAGCAGTTCCGGGACTAGCGGACTCACGGAGCAGTACTTC. Protein: CASSSGTSGLTEQYF.

J is TRBJ2-7 and V is TRBV18; D perhaps matches TRBD2 (6 bases). The CDR3 is 13 residues long. The ends were cut back, 2 bases at V and 4 bases at J, with 9 bases in the middle. Germline V CDR1 and CDR2: KGHSH, LQKENI. The CDR3 nucleotides are TGTGCCAGCTCACCAGGGGCGGGATACGAGCAGTACTTC. This encodes CASSPGAGYEQYF.

This rearrangement joins TRBV2 to TRBJ2-7; 9 bases line up with TRBD1. Trimming at V came to 9 bases and at J to 6 bases, leaving 9 bases not matched to a gene. Germline-derived CDR1 and CDR2 are SNHLY and FYNNEI. The CDR3 covers 13 residues. CDR3 amino acids: CARSGQGFFEQYF. The CDR3 nucleotides read TGTGCCAGGTCCGGACAGGGGTTCTTCGAGCAGTACTTC.

The J gene is TRBJ2-7, the V gene TRBV7-9, with 7 bases aligning to TRBD1. V shed 5 bases, J shed 0 bases, and the junction held 7 bases outside the gene matches. Germline V gene lookup returns CDR1 SEHNR and CDR2 FQNEAQ (reference sequence). This CDR3 spans 15 amino acids. The chain's CDR3 is CASSRSGQSSYEQYF. CDR3 in DNA: TGTGCCAGCAGCCGTTCGGGACAGAGCTCCTACGAGCAGTACTTC.

The CDR3 coding sequence is TGTGCCAGCAGTTTAGTTCCCGAGGCCACGGAGACCCAGTACTTC. Protein sequence: CASSLVPEATETQYF. V usage is TRBV27 and J usage is TRBJ2-5, with D unresolved. V was shortened by 2 bases and J by 5 bases, with 15 bases between the two germline ends. The CDR3 covers 15 residues. The germline V gene has CDR1 MNHEY and CDR2 SMNVEV (reference sequence).

The chain recombines TRBV5-4 with TRBJ2-1; possible D gene TRBD2, 6 bases. V lost 0 bases and J 4 bases, leaving 11 bases between the germline ends. The CDR3 runs 15 residues. Germline CDR1 SGHNT, CDR2 YYREEE (reference sequence). For the CDR3, the DNA is TGTGCCAGCAGCTTGGCCTTACTAGCTTACAATGAGCAGTTCTTC. Translated: CASSLALLAYNEQFF. The full variable domain, rest sourced from reference TRBV5-4 and TRBJ2-1, is ETGVTQSPTHLIKTRGQQVTLRCSSQSGHNTVSWYQQALGQGPQFIFQYYREEENGRGNFPPRFSGLQFPNYSSELNVNALELDDSALYLCASSLALLAYNEQFFGPGTRLTVL.

The DNA for the CDR3 is TGTGCCAGCAGTGCCTGGGACAGTTCCTCCTACGAGCAGTACTTC. Encoded protein: CASSAWDSSSYEQYF. The chain joins TRBV27 to TRBJ2-7; 7 positions agree with TRBD1. Germline-derived CDR1 and CDR2 are MNHEY and SMNVEV (reference sequence). The CDR3 sequence is 15 residues long. V shed 5 bases, J shed 0 bases, and the junction held 7 bases outside the gene matches.

The CDR3 sequence: CASRDNKLGSYEQYF. The CDR3 nucleotides are TGTGCCAGCAGGGATAATAAACTAGGCTCCTACGAGCAGTACTTC. The rearrangement links TRBV27 to TRBJ2-7; D is perhaps TRBD2 (5 bases). The CDR3 is made up of 15 amino acids. V dropped 6 bases and J dropped 0 bases, with 15 bases sitting between them. Germline V gives CDR1 MNHEY, CDR2 SMNVEV (reference sequence).

This clone has only one observation. The V and J genes are TRBV9 and TRBJ1-2; TRBD1 matches 7 bases. The CDR3 runs to 13 residues. Unmatched junction bases numbered 4, after V lost 4 bases and J lost 4 bases. Germline V gene sequence: CDR1 SGDLS, CDR2 YYNGEE. This CDR3 is CASSLTGVYGYTF. The DNA for the CDR3 is TGTGCCAGCAGCCTTACAGGGGTCTATGGCTACACCTTC.

The gene calls are TRBV6-1 and TRBJ2-6; 7 bases are a match to TRBD1. The germline V gene has CDR1 MNHNS and CDR2 SASEGT. The CDR3 is made up of 15 amino acids. The ends lost 6 bases at V and 2 bases at J; junction bases unmatched: 4. CDR3 loop: CASRLQGAGANVLTF. In DNA, the CDR3 is TGTGCCAGCAGGCTTCAGGGGGCTGGGGCCAACGTCCTGACTTTC.

V usage is TRBV19 and J usage is TRBJ2-6; D is possibly TRBD1 (5 bases). Per germline, CDR1 LNHDA and CDR2 SQIVND (reference sequence). This CDR3 has 16 residues. The V gene lost 6 bases and the J gene lost 1 base, with 13 bases spanning the gap. CDR3 loop: CASRAQGFSGANVLTF. CDR3 coding DNA: TGTGCCAGTAGGGCTCAGGGCTTTTCTGGGGCCAACGTCCTGACTTTC.

The genes are TRBV19 and TRBJ1-5, with 7 bases identical to TRBD1. This CDR3 is built from 16 residues. Trimming took 5 bases from V and 0 from J; bases not matched to a gene: 7. The V gene's germline CDR1 is LNHDA and CDR2 SQIVND (reference sequence). The CDR3 sequence: CASSAAGGSSNQPQHF. DNA of the CDR3: TGTGCCAGTAGTGCCGCAGGGGGTAGTAGCAATCAGCCCCAGCATTTT.

The V call is TRBV7-9, the J call TRBJ2-5, with D perhaps TRBD2 (6 bases). Germline V gene lookup returns CDR1 SEHNR and CDR2 FQNEAQ (reference sequence). V lost 5 bases and J 4 bases, leaving 17 bases between the germline ends. The CDR3 runs 15 residues. The CDR3 DNA is TGTGCCAGCAGCCGGCTGGCGGGGTTAGGAGAGACCCAGTACTTC. It specifies CASSRLAGLGETQYF.

This clone came up once. The chain combines TRBV7-8 with TRBJ1-5, with D possibly TRBD1 on 6 matching bases. Germline V gives CDR1 SGHVS, CDR2 FQNEAQ. This CDR3 is 19 amino acids long. Trimming removed 7 bases from V and 3 bases from J, with 28 bases in between. CDR3 sequence reads: CASTLGVWGQAGPNQPQHF. The CDR3 nucleotides read TGTGCCAGCACCCTAGGGGTGTGGGGGCAAGCCGGGCCCAATCAGCCCCAGCATTTT. The full variable domain, completed using reference TRBV7-8 and TRBJ1-5, is GAGVSQSPRYKVAKRGQDVALRCDPISGHVSLFWYQQALGQGPEFLTYFQNEAQLDKSGLPSDRFFAERPEGSVSTLKIQRTQQEDSAVYLCASTLGVWGQAGPNQPQHFGDGTRLSIL.